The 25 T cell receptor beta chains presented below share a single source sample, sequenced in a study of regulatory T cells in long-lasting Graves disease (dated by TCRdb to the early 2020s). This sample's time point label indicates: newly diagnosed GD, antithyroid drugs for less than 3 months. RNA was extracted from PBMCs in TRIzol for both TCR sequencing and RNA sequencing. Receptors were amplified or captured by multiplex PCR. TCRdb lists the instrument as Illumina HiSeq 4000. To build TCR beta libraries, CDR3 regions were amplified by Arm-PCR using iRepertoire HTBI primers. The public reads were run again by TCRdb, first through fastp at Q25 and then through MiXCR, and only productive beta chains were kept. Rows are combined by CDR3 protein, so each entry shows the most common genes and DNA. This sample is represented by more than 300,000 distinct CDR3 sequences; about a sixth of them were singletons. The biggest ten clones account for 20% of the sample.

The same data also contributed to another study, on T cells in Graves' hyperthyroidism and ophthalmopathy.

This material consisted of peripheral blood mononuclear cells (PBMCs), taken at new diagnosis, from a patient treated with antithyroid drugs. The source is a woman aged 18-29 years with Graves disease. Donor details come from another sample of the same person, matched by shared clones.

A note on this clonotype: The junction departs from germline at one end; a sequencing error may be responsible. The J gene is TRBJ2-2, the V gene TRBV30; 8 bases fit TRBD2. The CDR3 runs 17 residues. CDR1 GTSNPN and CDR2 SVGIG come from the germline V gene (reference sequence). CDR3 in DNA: TGTGGCTGGGACCCCAGGACTAGCACCTTGAACACCGGGGAGCTGTTTTTT. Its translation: CGWDPRTSTLNTGELFF.

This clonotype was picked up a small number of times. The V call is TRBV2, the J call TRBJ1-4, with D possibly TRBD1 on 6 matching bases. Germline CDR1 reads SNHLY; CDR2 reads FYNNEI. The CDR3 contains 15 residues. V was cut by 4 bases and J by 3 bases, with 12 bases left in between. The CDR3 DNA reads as TGTGCCAGCAGTGGGGTGACAGGTCCTAATGAAAAACTGTTTTTT. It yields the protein CASSGVTGPNEKLFF. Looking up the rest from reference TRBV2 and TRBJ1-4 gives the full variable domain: EPEVTQTPSHQVTQMGQEVILRCVPISNHLYFYWYRQILGQKVEFLVSFYNNEISEKSEIFDDQFSVERPDGSNFTLKIRSTKLEDSAMYFCASSGVTGPNEKLFFGSGTQLSVL.

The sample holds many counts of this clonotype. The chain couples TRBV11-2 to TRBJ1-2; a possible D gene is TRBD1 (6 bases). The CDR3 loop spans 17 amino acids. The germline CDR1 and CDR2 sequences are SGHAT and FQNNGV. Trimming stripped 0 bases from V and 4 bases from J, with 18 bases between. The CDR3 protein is CASSLDRLRGAGYGYTF. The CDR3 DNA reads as TGTGCCAGCAGCTTAGATCGTCTGCGGGGGGCAGGCTATGGCTACACCTTC.

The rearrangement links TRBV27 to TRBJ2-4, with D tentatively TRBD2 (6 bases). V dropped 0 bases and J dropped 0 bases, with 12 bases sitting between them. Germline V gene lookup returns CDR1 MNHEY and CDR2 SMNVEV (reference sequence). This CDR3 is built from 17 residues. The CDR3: CASSLSVGGLAKNIQYF. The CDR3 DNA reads TGTGCCAGCAGTTTATCGGTGGGAGGACTAGCCAAAAACATTCAGTACTTC.

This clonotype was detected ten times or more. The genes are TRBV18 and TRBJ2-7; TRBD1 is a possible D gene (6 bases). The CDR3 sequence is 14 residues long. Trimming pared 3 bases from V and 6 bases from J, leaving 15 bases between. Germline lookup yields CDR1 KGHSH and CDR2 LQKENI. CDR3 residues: CASSPAAGDFEQYF. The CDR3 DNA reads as TGTGCCAGCTCACCGGCGGCAGGGGATTTCGAGCAGTACTTC.

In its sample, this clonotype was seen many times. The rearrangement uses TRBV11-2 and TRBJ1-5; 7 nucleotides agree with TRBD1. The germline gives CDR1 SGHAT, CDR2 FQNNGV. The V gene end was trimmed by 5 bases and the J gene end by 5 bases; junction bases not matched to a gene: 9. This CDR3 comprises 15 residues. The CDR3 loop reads CASSAGGRGDQPQHF. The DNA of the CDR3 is TGTGCCAGCAGCGCCGGAGGCAGGGGGGATCAGCCCCAGCATTTT.

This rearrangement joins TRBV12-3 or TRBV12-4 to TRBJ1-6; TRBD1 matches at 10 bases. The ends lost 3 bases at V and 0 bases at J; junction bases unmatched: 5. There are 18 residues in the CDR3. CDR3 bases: TGTGCCAGCAGTTTCGACAGGGGGCGAAGCTCCTATAATTCACCCCTCCACTTT. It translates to CASSFDRGRSSYNSPLHF.

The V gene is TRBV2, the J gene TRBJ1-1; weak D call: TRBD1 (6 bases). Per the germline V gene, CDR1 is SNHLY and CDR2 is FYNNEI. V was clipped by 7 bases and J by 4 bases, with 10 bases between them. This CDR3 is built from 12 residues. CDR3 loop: CASIRGGTEAFF. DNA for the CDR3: TGTGCCAGCATAAGAGGGGGCACTGAAGCTTTCTTT.

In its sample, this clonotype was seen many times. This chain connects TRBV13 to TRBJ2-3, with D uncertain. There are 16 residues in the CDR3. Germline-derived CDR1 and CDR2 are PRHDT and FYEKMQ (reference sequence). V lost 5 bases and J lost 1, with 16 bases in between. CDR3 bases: TGTGCCAGCAGCCCAGAGAAAGGTCTAGGCACAGATACGCAGTATTTT. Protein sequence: CASSPEKGLGTDTQYF.

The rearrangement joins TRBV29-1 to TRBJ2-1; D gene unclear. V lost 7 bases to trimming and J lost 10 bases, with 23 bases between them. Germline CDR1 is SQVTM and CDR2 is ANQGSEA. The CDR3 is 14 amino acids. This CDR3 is CSGRLLGSQGEQFF. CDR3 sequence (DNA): TGCAGCGGCCGACTTTTGGGGTCCCAAGGGGAGCAGTTCTTC.

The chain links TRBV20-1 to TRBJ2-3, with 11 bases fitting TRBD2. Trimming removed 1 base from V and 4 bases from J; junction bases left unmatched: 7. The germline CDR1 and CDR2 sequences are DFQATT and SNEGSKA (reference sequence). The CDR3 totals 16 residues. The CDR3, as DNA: TGCAGTGCTAGAGCACTAGCGGGAGAAAAGTCAGATACGCAGTATTTT. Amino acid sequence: CSARALAGEKSDTQYF.

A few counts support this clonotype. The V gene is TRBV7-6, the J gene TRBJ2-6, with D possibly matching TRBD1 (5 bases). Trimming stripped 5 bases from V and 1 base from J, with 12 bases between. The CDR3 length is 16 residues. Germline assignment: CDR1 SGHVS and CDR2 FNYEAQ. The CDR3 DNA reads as TGTGCCAGCAGCCCCCTTGGGGCTTCTGGGGCCAACGTCCTGACTTTC. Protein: CASSPLGASGANVLTF. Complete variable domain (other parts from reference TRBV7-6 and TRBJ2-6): GAGVSQSPRYKVTKRGQDVALRCDPISGHVSLYWYRQALGQGPEFLTYFNYEAQQDKSGLPNDRFSAERPEGSISTLTIQRTEQRDSAMYRCASSPLGASGANVLTFGAGSRLTVL.

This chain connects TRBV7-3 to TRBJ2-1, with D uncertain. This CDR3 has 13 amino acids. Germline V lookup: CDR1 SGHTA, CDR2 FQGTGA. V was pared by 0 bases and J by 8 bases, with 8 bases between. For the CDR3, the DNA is TGTGCCAGCAGCTTAACGCCGGCAGATGAGCAGTTCTTC. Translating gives CASSLTPADEQFF.

The CDR3 region has the DNA TGTGCCAGCAGCGCCCCGCGGGTCGCTGCGGCTGAGCAGTTCTTC. Its protein is CASSAPRVAAAEQFF. This chain links TRBV9 with TRBJ2-1, with D perhaps matching TRBD2 (5 bases). Looked up from germline, CDR1 is SGDLS and CDR2 is YYNGEE. V was shortened by 3 bases and J by 9 bases, with 19 bases between the two germline ends. The CDR3 loop spans 15 amino acids. The whole variable domain, remainder taken from reference TRBV9 and TRBJ2-1, is DSGVTQTPKHLITATGQRVTLRCSPRSGDLSVYWYQQSLDQGLQFLIQYYNGEERAKGNILERFSAQQFPDLHSELNLSSLELGDSALYFCASSAPRVAAAEQFFGPGTRLTVL.

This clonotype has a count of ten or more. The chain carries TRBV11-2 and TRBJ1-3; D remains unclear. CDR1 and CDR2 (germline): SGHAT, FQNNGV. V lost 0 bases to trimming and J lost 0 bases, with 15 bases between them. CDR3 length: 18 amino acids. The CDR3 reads CASSLEWSLGSSGNTIYF. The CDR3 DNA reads TGTGCCAGCAGCTTAGAGTGGAGTTTGGGAAGCTCTGGAAACACCATATATTTT.

The CDR3, as DNA: TGTGCCAGCAGCGATAGCGGGAGTTCCTACAATGAGCAGTTCTTC. Translation gives CASSDSGSSYNEQFF. The chain recombines TRBV9 with TRBJ2-1; 9 bases are shared with TRBD2. The CDR3 has 15 residues. CDR1 SGDLS and CDR2 YYNGEE come from the germline V gene. V shed 3 bases and J 1 base; nucleotides not matched to a gene: 2.

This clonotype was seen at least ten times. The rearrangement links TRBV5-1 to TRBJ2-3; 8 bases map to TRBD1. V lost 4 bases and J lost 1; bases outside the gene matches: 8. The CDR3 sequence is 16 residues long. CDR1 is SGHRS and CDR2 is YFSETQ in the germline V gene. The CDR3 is CASSLSMGQGTDTQYF. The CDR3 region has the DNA TGCGCCAGCAGCCTCTCAATGGGACAGGGCACAGATACGCAGTATTTT.

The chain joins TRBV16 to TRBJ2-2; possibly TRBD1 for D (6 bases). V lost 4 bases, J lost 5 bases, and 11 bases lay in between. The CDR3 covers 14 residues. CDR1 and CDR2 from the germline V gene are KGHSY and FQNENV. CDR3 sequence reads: CASSPGVLTGELFF. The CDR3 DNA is TGTGCCAGCAGCCCAGGGGTATTGACCGGGGAGCTGTTTTTT.

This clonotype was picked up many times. The CDR3 loop reads CASNRGPQETQYF. In DNA, the CDR3 is TGCGCCAGCAACAGGGGACCCCAAGAGACCCAGTACTTC. The chain combines TRBV10-2 with TRBJ2-5; 7 nucleotides match TRBD1. The CDR3 length is 13 residues. The V segment lost 7 bases and the J segment 1 base; nucleotides outside the gene matches: 3. Looked up from germline, CDR1 is WSHSY and CDR2 is SAAADI.

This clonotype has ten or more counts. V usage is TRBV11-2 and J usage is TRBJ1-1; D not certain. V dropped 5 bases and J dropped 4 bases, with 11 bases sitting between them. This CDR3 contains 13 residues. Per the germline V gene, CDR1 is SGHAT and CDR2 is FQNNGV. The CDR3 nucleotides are TGTGCCAGCAGCCCGAGGACGGGCACTGAAGCTTTCTTT. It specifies CASSPRTGTEAFF.

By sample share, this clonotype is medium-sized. CDR3: CASSLEAGATDTQYF. The CDR3 DNA sequence: TGTGCCAGCAGTTTAGAGGCGGGGGCCACAGATACGCAGTATTTT. The V and J genes are TRBV28 and TRBJ2-3, with D possibly TRBD2 on 7 matching bases. Germline loops: CDR1 MDHEN, CDR2 SYDVKM. There are 15 residues in the CDR3. V was shortened by 2 bases and J by 2 bases, with 11 bases between the two germline ends.

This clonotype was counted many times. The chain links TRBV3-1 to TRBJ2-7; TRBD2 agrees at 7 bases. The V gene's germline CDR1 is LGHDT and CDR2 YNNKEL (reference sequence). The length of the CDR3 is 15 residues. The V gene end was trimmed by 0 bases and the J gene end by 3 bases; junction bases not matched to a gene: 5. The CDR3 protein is CASSQDIQRDYEQYF. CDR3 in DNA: TGTGCCAGCAGCCAAGATATCCAGCGGGACTACGAGCAGTACTTC.

The CDR3 sequence: CASSQKIAGGHNEQFF. The CDR3 nucleotides read TGCGCCAGCAGCCAGAAAATAGCGGGAGGTCACAATGAGCAGTTCTTC. This chain joins TRBV4-1 and TRBJ2-1; 10 nucleotides agree with TRBD2. V dropped 3 bases and J dropped 5; count of bases not matched to a gene: 7. The CDR3 is 16 residues long. CDR1 is MGHRA, CDR2 YSYEKL, per germline.

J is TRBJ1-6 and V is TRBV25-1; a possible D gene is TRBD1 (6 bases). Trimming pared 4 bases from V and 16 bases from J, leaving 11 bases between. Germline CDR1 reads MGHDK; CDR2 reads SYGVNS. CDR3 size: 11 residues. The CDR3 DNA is TGTGCCAGCAGTGGCTGGGACAAACTCCACTTT. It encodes CASSGWDKLHF.

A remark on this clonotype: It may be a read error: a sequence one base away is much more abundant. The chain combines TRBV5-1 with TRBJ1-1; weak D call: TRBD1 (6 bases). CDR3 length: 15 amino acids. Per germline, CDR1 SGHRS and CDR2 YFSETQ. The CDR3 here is CASGLSTGLNTEAFF. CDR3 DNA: TGCGCCAGCGGCTTGTCGACAGGCTTGAACACTGAAGCTTTCTTT.